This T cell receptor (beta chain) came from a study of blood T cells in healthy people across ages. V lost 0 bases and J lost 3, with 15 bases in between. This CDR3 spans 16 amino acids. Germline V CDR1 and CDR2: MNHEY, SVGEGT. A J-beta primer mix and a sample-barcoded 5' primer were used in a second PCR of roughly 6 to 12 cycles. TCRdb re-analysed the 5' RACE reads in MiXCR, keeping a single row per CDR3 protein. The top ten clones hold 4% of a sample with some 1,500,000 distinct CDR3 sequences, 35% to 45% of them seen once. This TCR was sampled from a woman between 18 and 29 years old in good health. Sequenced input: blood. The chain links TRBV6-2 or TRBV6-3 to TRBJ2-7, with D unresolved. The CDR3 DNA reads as TGTGCCAGCAGTTACTCGGGCAACCGCCTTTACTACGAGCAGTACTTC. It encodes CASSYSGNRLYYEQYF.